Presented here are 11 T cell receptor beta chains from one specimen sequenced in a study of blood T cell repertoires in COVID-19. Produced via immunoSEQ multiplex PCR; TCRdb's table is partial and in-frame only. Found here are under 300,000 clones, approximately 80% of them singletons; the top ten hold approximately 1.8%. What was sequenced was peripheral blood. These receptors all come from a man aged 25-45 years who had recovered from COVID-19.

This sequence joins TRBV7-9 and TRBJ2-7, with TRBD1 as a possible D gene (6 bases). CDR1 SEHNR and CDR2 FQNEAQ come from the germline V gene (reference sequence). The CDR3 extends over 18 amino acids. V lost 5 bases and J lost 1, with 24 bases in between. Here the CDR3 DNA reads TGTGCCAGCAGCCCCCGGGACACAGCTAAGAAGGTTTCCTACGAGCAGTACGTC. The encoded protein is CASSPRDTAKKVSYEQYV.

The V call is TRBV15, the J call TRBJ1-4, with 7 bases lining up with TRBD1. Germline V CDR1 and CDR2: LNHNV, YYDKDF (reference sequence). V gave up 3 bases and J gave up 5 bases; unmatched junction bases: 6. The CDR3 contains 15 residues. This CDR3 reads CATSRMGQLNEKLFF. The CDR3 DNA sequence: TGTGCCACCAGCAGGATGGGACAGCTAAATGAAAAACTGTTTTTT.

The chain joins TRBV7-9 to TRBJ2-7; possible D gene TRBD1, 6 bases. Germline assignment: CDR1 SEHNR and CDR2 FQNEAQ (reference sequence). The CDR3 is made up of 12 amino acids. V lost 5 bases to trimming and J lost 4 bases, with 9 bases between them. The CDR3 region is CASSRDKYEQYF. The CDR3 bases are TGTGCCAGCAGCCGGGACAAATACGAGCAGTACTTC.

The V and J genes are TRBV19 and TRBJ1-5, with D tentatively TRBD1 (5 bases). Germline V lookup: CDR1 LNHDA, CDR2 SQIVND (reference sequence). Trimming took 0 bases from V and 2 from J, leaving 20 bases between them. This CDR3 is 19 amino acids long. Here the CDR3 DNA reads TGTGCCAGTAGTATAGATTTAGGGGACTCCACCAGCCGCAATCAGCCCCAGCATTTT. Amino acid sequence: CASSIDLGDSTSRNQPQHF.

In its sample, this clone was seen once. The genes are TRBV11-2 and TRBJ1-1; unclear D gene. V was trimmed by 2 bases and J by 6 bases, leaving 10 bases between them. This CDR3 is 13 amino acids long. CDR1 is SGHAT and CDR2 is FQNNGV in the germline V gene. The CDR3 here is CASSLLIRAEAFF. Written as DNA, the CDR3 is TGTGCCAGCAGCTTACTGATACGCGCTGAAGCTTTCTTT.

In nucleotides, the CDR3 is TGTGCCAGCAGCCCACAACCGGGGACAGGGGGCGGCTACACCTTC. Amino acid sequence: CASSPQPGTGGGYTF. This chain links TRBV7-3 with TRBJ1-2, with 12 bases matching TRBD1. The CDR3 is 15 amino acids. Germline CDR1 is SGHTA and CDR2 is FQGTGA. J gave up 8 bases and V 5 bases, and 9 bases lay outside the gene matches.

V and J are TRBV11-1 and TRBJ2-5, with D possibly TRBD2 on 5 matching bases. The CDR3 runs to 14 residues. CDR1 is SGHAT and CDR2 is FQDESV in the germline V gene (reference sequence). V lost 2 bases to trimming and J lost 5 bases, with 12 bases between them. CDR3 protein: CASSLREGSETQYF. The CDR3 DNA follows: TGTGCCAGCAGCTTACGGGAAGGGAGTGAGACCCAGTACTTC.

The V gene is TRBV25-1, the J gene TRBJ1-4, with 9 bases fitting TRBD1. V lost 6 bases to trimming and J lost 5 bases; unmatched junction nucleotides: 10. This CDR3 comprises 16 residues. Germline V gene lookup returns CDR1 MGHDK and CDR2 SYGVNS. The CDR3 DNA is TGTGCCAGCAGCGGGGACAGGGCACAGAGAAATGAAAAACTGTTTTTT. It yields the protein CASSGDRAQRNEKLFF.

The chain uses TRBV7-2 and TRBJ1-5, with D possibly matching TRBD1 (5 bases). The V end lost 1 base, the J end lost 7 bases, and 20 bases lay between the germline ends. The CDR3 runs 17 residues. Germline V gives CDR1 SGHTA, CDR2 FQGNSA. The CDR3 nucleotides read TGTGCCAGCAGCTTAGAGCCAGGGATCGCTTATAGACAGCCCCAGCATTTT. Protein product: CASSLEPGIAYRQPQHF.

The chain carries TRBV6-1 and TRBJ1-2; 7 nucleotides line up with TRBD1. Trimming at V came to 2 bases and at J to 5 bases, leaving 5 bases not matched to a gene. The germline V gene encodes CDR1 MNHNS and CDR2 SASEGT. The CDR3 spans 14 residues. The CDR3 nucleotides read TGTGCCAGCAGTGAATACAGGGGCCGATATGGCTACACCTTC. As protein: CASSEYRGRYGYTF.

The rearrangement uses TRBV14 and TRBJ2-1; 10 bases agree with TRBD2. The CDR3 extends over 15 amino acids. The V gene end was trimmed by 6 bases and the J gene end by 7 bases; junction bases not matched to a gene: 9. Germline CDR1 reads SGHDN; CDR2 reads FVKESK. The DNA for the CDR3 is TGTGCCAGCAGTCAAAAGCGGGGGGGCCGGAATGAGCAGTTCTTC. This translates into CASSQKRGGRNEQFF.